This passage covers 26 T cell receptor beta chains from one sample sequenced in a study of T cells expressing NK-cell markers. TCRdb reanalyzed the 5' RACE reads and collapses them to one entry per CDR3 protein, without DNA. The sample data list 300,000 to 500,000 distinct CDR3 sequences. The sequencing sample was made of blood T cells: a sorted CD56 or NKG2C T cell subset, CD4+ or CD8+ T cells, or bulk PBMC T cells (not recorded which). All receptors come from a woman between 50 and 59 years old in good health.

The rearrangement joins TRBV3-1 to TRBJ2-1; TCRdb proposes TRBD2, but this gene call is untestable without DNA. Germline CDR1 and CDR2: LGHDT and YNNKEL (reference sequence). The CDR3 is 17 residues long. The CDR3 protein is CASSHLHPSGRYNEQFF.

This chain connects TRBV24-1 to TRBJ2-7. The CDR3 extends over 14 amino acids. CDR1 and CDR2 from the germline V gene are KGHDR and SFDVKD. The CDR3 reads CATSVSGETYEQYF.

The chain's CDR3 is CASSPTGPEQFF. This chain connects TRBV12-3 or TRBV12-4 to TRBJ2-1; lacking DNA, the TRBD2 call made by TCRdb goes unchecked. The CDR3 contains 12 residues.

The chain links TRBV10-3 to TRBJ2-1; TCRdb designates TRBD2, a call that cannot be tested without DNA. The CDR3 extends over 15 amino acids. Germline values: CDR1 ENHRY, CDR2 SYGVKD. CDR3 amino acids: CAISEAVAGDNEQFF.

This sequence joins TRBV11-2 and TRBJ2-7. The V gene's germline CDR1 is SGHAT and CDR2 FQNNGV. CDR3 size: 14 residues. The CDR3 region is CASSLAFAAYEQYF.

V and J are TRBV7-9 and TRBJ1-3; the TCRdb D gene call, TRBD1, has no DNA to confirm it. Germline V gene data show CDR1 as SEHNR and CDR2 as FQNEAQ (reference sequence). The CDR3 extends over 17 amino acids. The CDR3: CASSLTEQGAPGNTIYF.

V is TRBV12-3 or TRBV12-4 and J is TRBJ2-4; TCRdb calls TRBD2, which cannot be checked without DNA. The CDR3 consists of 14 residues. This CDR3 reads CASSSAIVSNIQYF.

This sequence joins TRBV7-3 and TRBJ2-1; TCRdb designates TRBD2, a call that cannot be tested without DNA. This CDR3 has 17 amino acids. Germline assignment: CDR1 SGHTA and CDR2 FQGTGA. CDR3 protein: CASSPEGLADSYNEQFF.

The J gene is TRBJ2-2, the V gene TRBV10-3; TCRdb's D call of TRBD1 is untestable without DNA. The CDR3 extends over 15 amino acids. CDR1 is ENHRY and CDR2 is SYGVKD in the germline V gene. CDR3: CAISESGHLTGELFF.

The chain recombines TRBV11-2 with TRBJ2-1; the TRBD2 assignment by TCRdb is unverifiable without DNA. The CDR3 has 17 residues. CDR1 is SGHAT and CDR2 is FQNNGV in the germline V gene. This CDR3 reads CASSQRPPSSSYNEQFF.

The chain has TRBV15 and TRBJ2-1; the D call from TCRdb, TRBD1, cannot be confirmed without DNA. The germline V gene encodes CDR1 LNHNV and CDR2 YYDKDF (reference sequence). The CDR3 covers 16 residues. This CDR3 reads CATSILTGLGGNEQFF.

The V call is TRBV20-1, the J call TRBJ1-6. The CDR3 has 13 residues. The germline CDR1 and CDR2 sequences are DFQATT and SNEGSKA (reference sequence). CDR3 sequence: CSARVLTNSPLHF.

The rearrangement links TRBV23-1 to TRBJ1-5; TCRdb names TRBD1, which stays unverified in the absence of DNA. TRBV23-1 is designated an ORF whose function remains uncertain. This CDR3 region has 18 residues. The CDR3 loop reads CASSHVDRGRAQNQPQHF.

The chain employs TRBV5-1 and TRBJ2-2; the TCRdb D gene call, TRBD2, has no DNA to confirm it. CDR3 length: 16 residues. Germline values: CDR1 SGHRS, CDR2 YFSETQ. This CDR3 is CASSFIGLAGSGELFF.

The chain uses TRBV5-1 and TRBJ2-3. Per the germline V gene, CDR1 is SGHRS and CDR2 is YFSETQ. The CDR3 runs 16 residues. Here the CDR3 reads CASSLAGVVSTDTQYF.

J is TRBJ2-5 and V is TRBV7-9; TCRdb's D gene call, TRBD1, goes unchecked for lack of DNA. CDR1 SEHNR and CDR2 FQNEAQ come from the germline V gene (reference sequence). The CDR3 is made up of 17 amino acids. The CDR3 is CASSSIRDIQYQETQYF.

This chain's CDR3 is CASRGSGTRLPDTQYF. The chain joins TRBV6-1 to TRBJ2-3; TCRdb gives TRBD2 as the D gene, but with no DNA this cannot be confirmed. This CDR3 is built from 16 residues. The V gene's germline CDR1 is MNHNS and CDR2 SASEGT.

This chain uses TRBV29-1 with TRBJ2-7. Germline CDR1 SQVTM, CDR2 ANQGSEA. The CDR3 covers 14 residues. CDR3 sequence reads: CSVVRPGRTYEQYF.

The chain combines TRBV6-5 with TRBJ2-1; no DNA is available, so the TRBD2 call from TCRdb remains unchecked. The CDR3 covers 17 residues. CDR1 is MNHEY and CDR2 is SVGAGI in the germline V gene. This CDR3 reads CASSYSLAGGYYNEQFF.

The V gene is TRBV24-1, the J gene TRBJ2-4; as DNA is missing, the TRBD1 call by TCRdb cannot be tested. This CDR3 comprises 15 residues. Looked up from germline, CDR1 is KGHDR and CDR2 is SFDVKD. The CDR3 protein is CATSDFGGNQNIQYF.

V is TRBV5-1 and J is TRBJ2-1; there is no DNA to check the TCRdb D call of TRBD2. The CDR3 has 15 amino acids. The germline V gene has CDR1 SGHRS and CDR2 YFSETQ. The CDR3 sequence is CASSRGLAGNNEQFF.

V and J are TRBV5-1 and TRBJ1-1. Germline CDR1 SGHRS, CDR2 YFSETQ. The CDR3 has 15 amino acids. CDR3 loop: CASSGDPQGLGEAFF.

The chain employs TRBV14 and TRBJ2-3; TCRdb's D call of TRBD2 is untestable without DNA. This CDR3 has 15 amino acids. The germline CDR1 and CDR2 sequences are SGHDN and FVKESK. The CDR3 sequence: CASSLGLVAADTQYF.

The chain combines TRBV27 with TRBJ2-3; there is no DNA to check the TCRdb D call of TRBD2. This CDR3 has 16 amino acids. In germline, CDR1 is MNHEY, CDR2 SMNVEV (reference sequence). The CDR3 reads CASSSVGLAGPDTQYF.

The rearrangement links TRBV5-8 to TRBJ2-5; there is no DNA to check the TCRdb D call of TRBD1. This CDR3 spans 15 amino acids. Germline V gene data show CDR1 as SGHTS and CDR2 as YDEGEE. The CDR3 region is CASSLGSGGQETQYF. The full variable domain, completed using reference TRBV5-8 and TRBJ2-5, is EAGVTQSPTHLIKTRGQQATLRCSPISGHTSVYWYQQALGLGLQFLLWYDEGEERNRGNFPPRFSGRQFPNYSSELNVNALELEDSALYLCASSLGSGGQETQYFGPGTRLLVL.

V and J are TRBV28 and TRBJ2-6; the D call of TRBD2 rests on TCRdb alone, since no DNA is present to check it. CDR1 is MDHEN, CDR2 SYDVKM, per germline. The CDR3 extends over 18 amino acids. The CDR3 sequence: CASSSGTSGSTGANVLTF.